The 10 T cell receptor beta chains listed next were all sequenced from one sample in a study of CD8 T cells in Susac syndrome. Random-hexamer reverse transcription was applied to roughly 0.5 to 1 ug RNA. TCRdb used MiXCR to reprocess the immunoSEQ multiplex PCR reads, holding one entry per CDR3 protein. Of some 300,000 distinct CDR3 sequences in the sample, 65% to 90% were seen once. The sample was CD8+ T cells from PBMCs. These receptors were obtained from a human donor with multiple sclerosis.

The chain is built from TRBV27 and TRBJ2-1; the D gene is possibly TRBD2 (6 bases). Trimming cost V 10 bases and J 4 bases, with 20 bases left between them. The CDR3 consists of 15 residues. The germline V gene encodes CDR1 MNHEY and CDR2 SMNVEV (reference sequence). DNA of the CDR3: TGTGCCACCAAGTGGCCGGCGCGGGGATACAATGAGCAGTTCTTC. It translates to CATKWPARGYNEQFF.

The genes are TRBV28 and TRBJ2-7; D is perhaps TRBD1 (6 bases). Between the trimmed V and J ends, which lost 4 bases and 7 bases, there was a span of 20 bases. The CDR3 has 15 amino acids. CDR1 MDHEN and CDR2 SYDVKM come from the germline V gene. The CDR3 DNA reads TGTGCCAGCAGTTCCGGTAACAGGGAGATCAGGGAGCAGTACTTC. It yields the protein CASSSGNREIREQYF. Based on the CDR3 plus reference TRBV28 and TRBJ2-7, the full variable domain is DVKVTQSSRYLVKRTGEKVFLECVQDMDHENMFWYRQDPGLGLRLIYFSYDVKMKEKGDIPEGYSVSREKKERFSLILESASTNQTSMYLCASSSGNREIREQYFGPGTRLTVT.

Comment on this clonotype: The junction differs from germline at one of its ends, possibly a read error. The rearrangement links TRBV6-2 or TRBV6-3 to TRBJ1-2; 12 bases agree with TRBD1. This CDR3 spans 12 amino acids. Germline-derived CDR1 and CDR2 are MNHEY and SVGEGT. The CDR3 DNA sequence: TGTGCCAGCAGTTACGTCGGGACAGGGGGCGTCTTC. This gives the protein CASSYVGTGGVF.

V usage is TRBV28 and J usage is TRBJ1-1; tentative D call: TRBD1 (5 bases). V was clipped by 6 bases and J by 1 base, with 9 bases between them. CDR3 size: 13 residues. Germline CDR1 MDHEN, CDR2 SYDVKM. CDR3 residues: CASSPTENTEAFF. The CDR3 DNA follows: TGTGCCAGCAGCCCGACAGAGAACACTGAAGCTTTCTTT.

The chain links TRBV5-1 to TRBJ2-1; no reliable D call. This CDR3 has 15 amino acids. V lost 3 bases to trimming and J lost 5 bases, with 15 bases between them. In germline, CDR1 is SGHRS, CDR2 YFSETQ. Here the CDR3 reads CASSSGVLLDNEQFF. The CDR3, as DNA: TGCGCCAGCAGCTCTGGGGTACTATTGGACAATGAGCAGTTCTTC.

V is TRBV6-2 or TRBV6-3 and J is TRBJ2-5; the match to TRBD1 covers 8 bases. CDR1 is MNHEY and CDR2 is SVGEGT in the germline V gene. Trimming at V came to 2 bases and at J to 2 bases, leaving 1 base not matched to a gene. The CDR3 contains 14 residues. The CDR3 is CASSYTGGQETQYF. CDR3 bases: TGTGCCAGCAGTTACACAGGGGGTCAAGAGACCCAGTACTTC.

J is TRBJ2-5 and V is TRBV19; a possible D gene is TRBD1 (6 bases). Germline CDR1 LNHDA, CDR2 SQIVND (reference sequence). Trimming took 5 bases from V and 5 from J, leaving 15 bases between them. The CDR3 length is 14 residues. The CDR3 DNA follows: TGTGCCAGTAGTGCCAGGGGTTGGCGGGAGACCCAGTACTTC. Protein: CASSARGWRETQYF.

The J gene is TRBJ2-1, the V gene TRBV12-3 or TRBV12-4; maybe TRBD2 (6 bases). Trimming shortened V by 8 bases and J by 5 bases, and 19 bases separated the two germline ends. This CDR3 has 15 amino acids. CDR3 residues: CASAMASVVNNEQFF. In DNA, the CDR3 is TGTGCCAGCGCCATGGCTAGCGTAGTCAACAATGAGCAGTTCTTC.

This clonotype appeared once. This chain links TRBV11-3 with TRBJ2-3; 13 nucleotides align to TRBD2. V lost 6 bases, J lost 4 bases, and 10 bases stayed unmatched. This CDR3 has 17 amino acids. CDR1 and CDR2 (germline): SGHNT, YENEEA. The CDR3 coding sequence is TGTGCCAGCAGGGTTGGGGGACTAGCGGGAACGTCAGATACGCAGTATTTT. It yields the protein CASRVGGLAGTSDTQYF.

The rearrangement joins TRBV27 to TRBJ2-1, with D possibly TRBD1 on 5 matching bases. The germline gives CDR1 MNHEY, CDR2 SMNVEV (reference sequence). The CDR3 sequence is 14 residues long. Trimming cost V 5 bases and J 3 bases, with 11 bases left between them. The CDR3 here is CASSGAQGYNEQFF. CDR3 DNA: TGTGCCAGCAGTGGCGCGCAGGGCTACAATGAGCAGTTCTTC.